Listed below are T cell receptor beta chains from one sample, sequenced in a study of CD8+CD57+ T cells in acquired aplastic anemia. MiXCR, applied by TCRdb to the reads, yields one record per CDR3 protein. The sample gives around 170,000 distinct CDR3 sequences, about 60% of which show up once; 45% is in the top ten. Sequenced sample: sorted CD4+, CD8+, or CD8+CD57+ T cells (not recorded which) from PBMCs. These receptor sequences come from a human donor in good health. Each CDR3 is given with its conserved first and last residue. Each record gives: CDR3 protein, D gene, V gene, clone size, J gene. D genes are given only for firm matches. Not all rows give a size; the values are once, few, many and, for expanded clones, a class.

CASSQGGPAFF | - | TRBV4-1 | - | TRBJ1-1
CASSPDRVVDTQYF | TRBD1 | TRBV7-8 | once | TRBJ2-3
CASSIGGFNYGYTF | - | TRBV19 | - | TRBJ1-2
CTSSVTGVAYNEQYF | - | TRBV9 | once | TRBJ2-3
CSAAGAGSLEQYF | - | TRBV20-1 | - | TRBJ2-7
CASSLARVRFTDTQYF | - | TRBV7-8 | - | TRBJ2-3
CASSRTGGGEQYF | TRBD1 | TRBV2 | - | TRBJ2-7
CATSRDRGTNYGYTF | TRBD1 | TRBV15 | - | TRBJ1-2
CASSLWRQLSYEQYF | - | TRBV28 | - | TRBJ2-7
CASSPDRGNYEQYF | TRBD1 | TRBV19 | once | TRBJ2-7
CAWSSGVETQYF | - | TRBV30 | - | TRBJ2-5
CASTLPVSPLHF | - | TRBV5-8 | many | TRBJ1-6
CASSIGTSGGETQYF | TRBD2 | TRBV7-9 | - | TRBJ2-5
CASGLVQVPGELFF | - | TRBV12-5 | many | TRBJ2-2
CASSDYDGMNTEAFF | - | TRBV25-1 | - | TRBJ1-1
CAISRDRDNSPLHF | TRBD1 | TRBV10-3 | few | TRBJ1-6
CASSLTSGETQYF | - | TRBV7-3 | - | TRBJ2-5
CASSPGGSYYGYTF | - | TRBV7-9 | - | TRBJ1-2
CASSLDSGRGTDTQYF | TRBD2 | TRBV12-3/TRBV12-4 | few | TRBJ2-3
CATSRDPRPYEQYF | - | TRBV15 | - | TRBJ2-7
CASSLDPGGEYEQYF | TRBD2 | TRBV7-6 | - | TRBJ2-7
CASSYEQGVQTQYF | - | TRBV6-6 | - | TRBJ2-5
CSVAGPATNEKLFF | - | TRBV29-1 | - | TRBJ1-4
CSAYTGLQHF | - | TRBV20-1 | - | TRBJ1-5
CATSGGTSNQPQHF | - | TRBV24-1 | - | TRBJ1-5
CSAPTGDYGYTF | - | TRBV29-1 | medium-sized | TRBJ1-2
CASLPGTFYNEQFF | - | TRBV5-6 | - | TRBJ2-1
CSANPENEQFF | - | TRBV20-1 | - | TRBJ2-1
CSVESRKDGANVLTF | - | TRBV29-1 | - | TRBJ2-6
CASSLGQGQETQYF | TRBD1 | TRBV7-8 | many | TRBJ2-5
CASSIDLSGYQPQHF | - | TRBV19 | - | TRBJ1-5
CASSFAQAYEPYF | - | TRBV27 | - | TRBJ2-7
CASSQGGAKVTYEQYF | - | TRBV4-2 | many | TRBJ2-7
CSASITAVYNSPLHF | - | TRBV20-1 | - | TRBJ1-6
CASSLAGQAPQETQYF | TRBD1 | TRBV7-2 | - | TRBJ2-5
CASSYAGTGGPYNEQFF | TRBD1 | TRBV5-1 | - | TRBJ2-1
CSAREDGSSYEQYF | - | TRBV20-1 | many | TRBJ2-7
CATAGPSYNEQFF | - | TRBV19 | many | TRBJ2-1
CASSLAGGVGHEQYF | TRBD2 | TRBV7-6 | - | TRBJ2-7
CSAASETYEQYF | - | TRBV20-1 | - | TRBJ2-7
CSARDRDRNTEAFF | TRBD1 | TRBV20-1 | - | TRBJ1-1
CASSLEGTTEQFF | - | TRBV5-1 | many | TRBJ2-1
CASSEVGTGYSNQPQHF | TRBD1 | TRBV10-2 | many | TRBJ1-5
CSVAFPGLEYNEQFF | TRBD2 | TRBV29-1 | - | TRBJ2-1